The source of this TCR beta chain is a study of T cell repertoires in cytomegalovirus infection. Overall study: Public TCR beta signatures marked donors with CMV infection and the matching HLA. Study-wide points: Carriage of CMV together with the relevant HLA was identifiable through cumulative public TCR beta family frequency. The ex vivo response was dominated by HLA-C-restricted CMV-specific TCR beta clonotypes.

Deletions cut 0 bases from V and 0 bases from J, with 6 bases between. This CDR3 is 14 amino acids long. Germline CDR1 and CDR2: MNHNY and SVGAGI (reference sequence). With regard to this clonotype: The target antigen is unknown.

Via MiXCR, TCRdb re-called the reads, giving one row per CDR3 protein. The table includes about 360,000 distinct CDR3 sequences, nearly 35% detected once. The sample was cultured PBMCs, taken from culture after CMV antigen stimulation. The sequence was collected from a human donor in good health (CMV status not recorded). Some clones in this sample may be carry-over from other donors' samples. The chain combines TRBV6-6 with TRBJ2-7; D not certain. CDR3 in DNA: TGTGCCAGCAGTTACTCGCCTAGCTCCTACGAGCAGTACGTC. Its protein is CASSYSPSSYEQYV.